This T cell receptor (beta chain) was profiled in a study of blood T cells in healthy people across ages. A second PCR of about 7 to 12 cycles used a sample-barcoded 5' primer and a J-beta primer mix. TCRdb reprocessed the 5' RACE reads via MiXCR and lists one record per CDR3 protein. The table lists approximately 800,000 distinct CDR3 sequences, about 46% of them singletons. The CDR3 is 13 amino acids. V was cut by 1 base and J by 6 bases, with 9 bases left in between. The germline CDR1 and CDR2 sequences are SGHAT and FQDESV (reference sequence). V gene TRBV11-1 combines with J gene TRBJ1-2, with no clear D. This TCR was recovered from an elderly man in good health. Source material: blood. The CDR3 region has the DNA TGTGCCAGCAGCTTAGTGCCAGGCCATGGCTACACCTTC. As protein: CASSLVPGHGYTF.